This T cell receptor beta chain stems from a study of cytomegalovirus exposure and HLA in healthy donors. Findings of the study overall: The classifier reportedly diagnosed cytomegalovirus status with high sensitivity and specificity. The investigators catalogued about 170 TCR beta chains as cytomegalovirus-associated. Accurate predictions that matched the HLA-A and HLA-B alleles of most subjects were reportedly made from TCR beta sequences.

Donors counted as nominally healthy when sampled, yet unrecorded immune exposures were likely. 13 Jbeta primers and 60 Vbeta primers were used for the PCR. Libraries were prepared by immunoSEQ multiplex PCR; TCRdb keeps only in-frame clonotypes and omits some of them. The table records tens of thousands of clones, 75% to 85% of them present only once. This CDR3 is 13 amino acids long. Trimming cost V 6 bases and J 7 bases, with 16 bases left between them. Germline-derived CDR1 and CDR2 are SGHTA and FQGNSA. With respect to this clone: Its target is unknown.

Specimen: PBMCs. This TCR was recovered from a human donor in good health. This sequence joins TRBV7-2 and TRBJ2-7, with TRBD2 as a possible D gene (5 bases). This CDR3 reads CASSQLGSGEQYF. The DNA for the CDR3 is TGTGCCAGCAGTCAACTCGGCTCGGGGGAGCAGTACTTC.